The 23 T cell receptor beta chains below all came from one sample that was sequenced in a study of shared clonotypes between healthy human individuals. Method: immunoSEQ multiplex PCR; TCRdb's copy keeps in-frame clones and lacks some. Among millions of clones listed, 85% to 95% were seen once. Sequencing was carried out using naive CD4+ T cells sorted from blood. Documented subset: CD45RA+ positively selected. The receptors originated from a man aged 18 to 35 in good health.

V gene TRBV28 combines with J gene TRBJ1-6; D is undetermined. V was shortened by 6 bases and J by 11 bases, with 17 bases between the two germline ends. The germline V gene encodes CDR1 MDHEN and CDR2 SYDVKM. The CDR3 is 14 residues long. The CDR3 DNA follows: TGTGCCAGCAGCCGCCCGGTTAAGTTCGCACCCCTCCACTTT. It codes for CASSRPVKFAPLHF.

J is TRBJ1-2 and V is TRBV6-1; D is unclear. Trimming took off 3 bases at V and 1 base at J, with 15 bases between the two ends. Germline CDR1 is MNHNS and CDR2 is SASEGT. The length of the CDR3 is 16 residues. The CDR3 DNA follows: TGTGCCAGCAGTGACCTTGGGAAAGTGGGTAACTATGGCTACACCTTC. As protein: CASSDLGKVGNYGYTF.

V is TRBV6-5 and J is TRBJ2-6; no definite D call. Per the germline V gene, CDR1 is MNHEY and CDR2 is SVGAGI. Trimming stripped 6 bases from V and 0 bases from J, with 6 bases between. The CDR3 covers 14 residues. The DNA of the CDR3 is TGTGCCAGCAGCAGCATCTCTGGGGCCAACGTCCTGACTTTC. This translates into CASSSISGANVLTF.

The chain couples TRBV11-2 to TRBJ1-6; no firm D call. Trimming left V 2 bases short and J 5 bases short, with 16 bases between. Germline loops: CDR1 SGHAT, CDR2 FQNNGV. This CDR3 spans 17 amino acids. The CDR3: CASSLFGPSANNSPLHF. DNA of the CDR3: TGTGCCAGCAGCTTATTTGGGCCGTCCGCCAATAATTCACCCCTCCACTTT.

The rearrangement uses TRBV4-1 and TRBJ1-6, with 7 bases fitting TRBD1. Unmatched junction bases numbered 19, after V lost 2 bases and J lost 9 bases. CDR1 and CDR2 from the germline V gene are MGHRA and YSYEKL. The length of the CDR3 is 19 residues. The CDR3 loop reads CASSQQGLRQGMKISPLHF. The CDR3, as DNA: TGCGCCAGCAGCCAACAGGGCCTGCGACAGGGAATGAAAATTTCACCCCTCCACTTT.

This chain links TRBV30 with TRBJ1-2; no clear D. This CDR3 comprises 14 residues. Trimming pared 4 bases from V and 5 bases from J, leaving 17 bases between. CDR1 and CDR2 (germline): GTSNPN, SVGIG (reference sequence). CDR3 nucleotides: TGTGCCTGGACATCCGGGCCTCCCGGATATGGCTACACCTTC. As protein: CAWTSGPPGYGYTF.

Concerning this clone itself: The same CDR3 also results from other DNA sequences found in this sample. V and J are TRBV5-4 and TRBJ2-7; 8 bases map to TRBD1. CDR1 SGHNT and CDR2 YYREEE come from the germline V gene (reference sequence). Unmatched junction bases numbered 4, after V lost 4 bases and J lost 7 bases. This CDR3 contains 12 residues. The CDR3 protein is CASSPDRGEQYF. For the CDR3, the DNA is TGTGCCAGCAGCCCCGACAGGGGAGAGCAGTACTTC.

This clone was observed once. The chain links TRBV5-1 to TRBJ1-2; D may be TRBD1 (5 bases). Germline CDR1 SGHRS, CDR2 YFSETQ. V lost 4 bases, J lost 8 bases, and 12 bases lay in between. The CDR3 consists of 12 residues. Here the CDR3 DNA reads TGCGCCAGCAGCATTGACAGACTCGGCTACACCTTC. Translating it yields CASSIDRLGYTF.

The chain combines TRBV9 with TRBJ2-1; 9 bases are a match to TRBD1. V lost 4 bases and J lost 3; bases outside the gene matches: 5. CDR1 and CDR2 (germline): SGDLS, YYNGEE. The CDR3 length is 15 residues. This CDR3 reads CASSRDRGNYNEQFF. The CDR3 DNA reads as TGTGCCAGCAGCAGAGACAGGGGGAACTACAATGAGCAGTTCTTC.

This chain uses TRBV7-9 with TRBJ1-6, with D possibly TRBD1 on 5 matching bases. Trimming took 1 base from V and 8 from J, leaving 15 bases between them. Germline CDR1 and CDR2: SEHNR and FQNEAQ (reference sequence). The CDR3 contains 16 residues. The CDR3 DNA follows: TGTGCCAGCAGCTTAGACCTCCGGGACGGTTATTCACCCCTCCACTTT. Translated: CASSLDLRDGYSPLHF.

The chain recombines TRBV7-6 with TRBJ2-3; D possibly matches TRBD1 or TRBD2 (5 bases each). V was clipped by 1 base and J by 5 bases, with 10 bases between them. Germline V lookup: CDR1 SGHVS, CDR2 FNYEAQ. The CDR3 has 14 amino acids. Here the CDR3 reads CASSLVQGVDTQYF. In nucleotides, the CDR3 is TGTGCCAGCAGCTTAGTCCAGGGAGTAGATACGCAGTATTTT.

Details on this clone: Within the sample, other DNA sequences also encode this same CDR3. The gene calls are TRBV5-4 and TRBJ2-5; 11 bases match TRBD2. CDR3 length: 16 residues. The germline gives CDR1 SGHNT, CDR2 YYREEE (reference sequence). J was trimmed by 2 bases and V by 0 bases; bases with no gene match: 3. CDR3 residues: CASSLGLAGGQETQYF. CDR3 nucleotides: TGTGCCAGCAGCTTGGGTCTAGCGGGGGGTCAAGAGACCCAGTACTTC.

In DNA, the CDR3 is TGTGCCAGCAGCAAAGATGACAGGGGGACAGATACGCAGTATTTT. This translates into CASSKDDRGTDTQYF. The chain has TRBV6-1 and TRBJ2-3; 9 bases fit TRBD1. Trimming took 6 bases from V and 3 from J; bases not matched to a gene: 7. The germline CDR1 and CDR2 sequences are MNHNS and SASEGT. This CDR3 comprises 15 residues.

The rearrangement joins TRBV6-5 to TRBJ2-5; D is undetermined. The CDR3 totals 13 residues. V shed 6 bases and J shed 2 bases, with 10 bases lying between them. Per the germline V gene, CDR1 is MNHEY and CDR2 is SVGAGI. CDR3 in amino acids: CASSLTVQETQYF. CDR3 DNA: TGTGCCAGCAGCCTCACGGTACAAGAGACCCAGTACTTC.

About this clone: Other DNA sequences in this specimen translate into the identical CDR3. V gene TRBV6-5 combines with J gene TRBJ2-2; TRBD1 might be the D (6 bases). Trimming cost V 3 bases and J 6 bases, with 11 bases left between them. The CDR3 loop spans 14 amino acids. The germline V gene has CDR1 MNHEY and CDR2 SVGAGI. The CDR3 DNA sequence: TGTGCCAGCAGTTATTCCAGGGGAGCCGGGGAGCTGTTTTTT. It translates to CASSYSRGAGELFF.

The V gene is TRBV7-9, the J gene TRBJ2-2, with unresolved D. Germline V lookup: CDR1 SEHNR, CDR2 FQNEAQ (reference sequence). V was clipped by 2 bases and J by 8 bases, with 6 bases between them. This CDR3 region has 12 residues. The CDR3 here is CASSLSSGELFF. The CDR3 coding sequence is TGTGCCAGCAGCTTATCATCTGGGGAGCTGTTTTTT.

This clone turned up a few times. The rearrangement uses TRBV4-1 and TRBJ1-6; D is unresolved. With 1 base removed from V and 10 bases from J, the gap between germline ends came to 17 bases. From germline, CDR1 is MGHRA and CDR2 YSYEKL. The CDR3 has 16 amino acids. CDR3 coding DNA: TGCGCCAGCAGCCAAGCTGCGGAGCAGGTTCGGTCACCCCTCCACTTT. Protein: CASSQAAEQVRSPLHF.

This clone came up once. The rearrangement links TRBV11-2 to TRBJ1-1, with 8 bases identical to TRBD1. CDR1 and CDR2 (germline): SGHAT, FQNNGV. The V gene end was trimmed by 5 bases and the J gene end by 5 bases; junction bases not matched to a gene: 7. The CDR3 extends over 14 amino acids. The CDR3 here is CASSVDRGRTEAFF. CDR3 bases: TGTGCCAGCAGCGTTGACAGGGGACGAACTGAAGCTTTCTTT.

This clone came up once. The V and J genes are TRBV2 and TRBJ1-5, with D possibly matching TRBD1 (6 bases). The length of the CDR3 is 15 residues. Trimming removed 4 bases from V and 0 bases from J, with 10 bases in between. Germline assignment: CDR1 SNHLY and CDR2 FYNNEI. Here the CDR3 reads CASSGQAYSNQPQHF. In nucleotides, the CDR3 is TGTGCCAGCAGTGGACAGGCGTATAGCAATCAGCCCCAGCATTTT.

CDR3 residues: CASSPWGQGSSYEQYF. CDR3 DNA: TGTGCCAGCAGCCCCTGGGGACAGGGGAGCTCCTACGAGCAGTACTTC. The chain carries TRBV7-9 and TRBJ2-7, with 10 bases fitting TRBD1. Germline V gene data show CDR1 as SEHNR and CDR2 as FQNEAQ (reference sequence). V gave up 5 bases and J gave up 0 bases; unmatched junction bases: 7. The CDR3 runs 16 residues.

This clone was recorded once. The chain employs TRBV2 and TRBJ1-2, with unresolved D. V lost 3 bases and J 4 bases, leaving 6 bases between the germline ends. The CDR3 runs to 12 residues. In germline, CDR1 is SNHLY, CDR2 FYNNEI. The CDR3 region has the DNA TGTGCCAGCAGTGATGAAGTCTATGGCTACACCTTC. Protein: CASSDEVYGYTF.

The DNA for the CDR3 is TGTGCCAGCAGTTACCTAGCCGGGGGGGATGGCTACACCTTC. Protein sequence: CASSYLAGGDGYTF. The chain employs TRBV6-5 and TRBJ1-2; D is perhaps TRBD1 (5 bases). The germline V gene encodes CDR1 MNHEY and CDR2 SVGAGI. This CDR3 region has 14 residues. The V gene lost 2 bases and the J gene lost 6 bases, with 13 bases spanning the gap.

The rearrangement links TRBV11-1 to TRBJ1-4; D is perhaps TRBD1 (5 bases). The V gene's germline CDR1 is SGHAT and CDR2 FQDESV (reference sequence). The length of the CDR3 is 14 residues. V was shortened by 5 bases and J by 5 bases, with 12 bases between the two germline ends. The CDR3 region is CASSPGRLNEKLFF. CDR3 DNA sequence: TGTGCCAGCAGCCCGGGACGACTCAATGAAAAACTGTTTTTT. Variable domain in full (rest from reference TRBV11-1 and TRBJ1-4): EAEVAQSPRYKITEKSQAVAFWCDPISGHATLYWYRQILGQGPELLVQFQDESVVDDSQLPKDRFSAERLKGVDSTLKIQPAELGDSAMYLCASSPGRLNEKLFFGSGTQLSVL.